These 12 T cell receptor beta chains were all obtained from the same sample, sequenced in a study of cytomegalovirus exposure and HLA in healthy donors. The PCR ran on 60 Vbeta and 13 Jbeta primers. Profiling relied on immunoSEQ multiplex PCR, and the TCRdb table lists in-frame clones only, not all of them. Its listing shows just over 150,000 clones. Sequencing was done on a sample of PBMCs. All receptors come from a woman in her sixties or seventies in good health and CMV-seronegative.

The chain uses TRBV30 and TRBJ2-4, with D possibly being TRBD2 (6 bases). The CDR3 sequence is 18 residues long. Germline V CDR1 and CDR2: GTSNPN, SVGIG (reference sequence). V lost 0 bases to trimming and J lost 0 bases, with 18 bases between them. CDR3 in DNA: TGTGCCTGGAGTGTAGGGCAGGGAGGTGGAAAAGCCAAAAACATTCAGTACTTC. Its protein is CAWSVGQGGGKAKNIQYF.

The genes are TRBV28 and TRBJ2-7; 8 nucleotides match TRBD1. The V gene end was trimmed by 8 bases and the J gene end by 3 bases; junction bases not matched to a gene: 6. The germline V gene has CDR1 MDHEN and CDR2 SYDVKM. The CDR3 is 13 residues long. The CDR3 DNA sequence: TGTGCCAGCGAGGCAGGGGGCCTCTACGAGCAGTACTTC. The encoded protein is CASEAGGLYEQYF.

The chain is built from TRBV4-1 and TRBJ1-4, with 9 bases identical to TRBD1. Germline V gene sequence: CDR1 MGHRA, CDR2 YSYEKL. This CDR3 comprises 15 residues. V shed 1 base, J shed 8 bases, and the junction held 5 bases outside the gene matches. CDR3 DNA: TGCGCCAGCAGCCAAGGGACAGGGGATGGAGAAAAACTGTTTTTT. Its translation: CASSQGTGDGEKLFF.

The CDR3 protein is CASSPGLGYEQYF. CDR3 in DNA: TGTGCCAGCAGTCCTGGACTTGGCTACGAGCAGTACTTC. The V gene is TRBV5-4, the J gene TRBJ2-7; possibly TRBD2 for D (5 bases). Germline V gene sequence: CDR1 SGHNT, CDR2 YYREEE (reference sequence). This CDR3 is 13 amino acids long. V lost 5 bases to trimming and J lost 3 bases, with 12 bases between them.

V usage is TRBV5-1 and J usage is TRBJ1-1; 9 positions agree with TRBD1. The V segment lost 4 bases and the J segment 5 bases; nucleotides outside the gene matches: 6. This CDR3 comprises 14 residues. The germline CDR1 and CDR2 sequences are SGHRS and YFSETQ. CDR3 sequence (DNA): TGCGCCAGCAGCAGAACAGGGGGCCAGACTGAAGCTTTCTTT. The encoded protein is CASSRTGGQTEAFF.

CDR3 loop: CAISGGVRENSPLHF. The CDR3 nucleotides read TGTGCCATCAGCGGCGGGGTCAGGGAGAATTCACCCCTCCACTTT. The rearrangement links TRBV10-3 to TRBJ1-6; a possible D gene is TRBD1 (5 bases). Germline CDR1 and CDR2: ENHRY and SYGVKD. V was shortened by 6 bases and J by 7 bases, with 16 bases between the two germline ends. The CDR3 has 15 residues.

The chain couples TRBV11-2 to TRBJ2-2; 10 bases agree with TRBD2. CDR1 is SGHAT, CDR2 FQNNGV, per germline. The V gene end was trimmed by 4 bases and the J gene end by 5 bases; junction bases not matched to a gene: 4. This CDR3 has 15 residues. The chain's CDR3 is CASSSGLAATGELFF. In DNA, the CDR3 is TGTGCCAGCAGCTCCGGACTAGCGGCAACCGGGGAGCTGTTTTTT.

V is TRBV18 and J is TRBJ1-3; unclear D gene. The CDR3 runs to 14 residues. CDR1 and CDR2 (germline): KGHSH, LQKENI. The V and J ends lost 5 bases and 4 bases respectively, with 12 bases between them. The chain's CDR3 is CASSSGFIGNTIYF. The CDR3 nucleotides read TGTGCCAGCTCAAGCGGGTTTATCGGAAACACCATATATTTT.

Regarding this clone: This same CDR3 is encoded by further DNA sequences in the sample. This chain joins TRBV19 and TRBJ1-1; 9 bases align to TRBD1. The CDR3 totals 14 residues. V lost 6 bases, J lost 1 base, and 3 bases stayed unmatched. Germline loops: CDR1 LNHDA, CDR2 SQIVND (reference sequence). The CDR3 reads CASSRQGGNTEAFF. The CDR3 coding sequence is TGTGCCAGTAGCCGACAGGGGGGGAACACTGAAGCTTTCTTT.

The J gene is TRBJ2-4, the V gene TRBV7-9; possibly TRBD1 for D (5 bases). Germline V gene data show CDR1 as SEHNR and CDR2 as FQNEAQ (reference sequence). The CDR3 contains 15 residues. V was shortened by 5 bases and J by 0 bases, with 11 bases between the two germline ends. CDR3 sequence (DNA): TGTGCCAGCAGCCCCGGACATTTAGCCAAAAACATTCAGTACTTC. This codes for CASSPGHLAKNIQYF.

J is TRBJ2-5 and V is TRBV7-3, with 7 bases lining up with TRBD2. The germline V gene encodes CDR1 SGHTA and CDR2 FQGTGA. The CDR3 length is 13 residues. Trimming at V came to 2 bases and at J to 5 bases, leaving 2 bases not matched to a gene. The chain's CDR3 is CASSLVLAETQYF. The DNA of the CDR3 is TGTGCCAGCAGCTTAGTACTAGCGGAGACCCAGTACTTC.

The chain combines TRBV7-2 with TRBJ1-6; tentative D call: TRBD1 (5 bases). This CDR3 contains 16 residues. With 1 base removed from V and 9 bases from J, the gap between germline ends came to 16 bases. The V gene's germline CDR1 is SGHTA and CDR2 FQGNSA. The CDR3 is CASSLVAGSGGSPLHF. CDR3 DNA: TGTGCCAGCAGCTTAGTCGCGGGCTCGGGGGGTTCACCCCTCCACTTT.